In this sample, the clone carrying this TCR beta chain turned up many times. Its antigen is as yet unknown. The germline V gene has CDR1 LNHDA and CDR2 SQIVND (reference sequence). Trimming took off 6 bases at V and 5 bases at J, with 10 bases between the two ends. The CDR3 extends over 13 amino acids. Patients showing uncontrolled infection, other autoimmune disease, pregnancy or lactation were ineligible. Using RNA transcripts as the source, TCR beta CDR3 regions were amplified. HTBI primers drove first-round RT-PCR of the TCR CDR3. MiXCR, applied by TCRdb to the multiplex PCR reads, yields one record per CDR3 protein. The repertoire includes more than 500,000 distinct CDR3 sequences, about 14% of them detected once, and about 4.5% sits in the top ten. This entry belongs to a study of T cells in Graves' hyperthyroidism and ophthalmopathy. Findings and limits, study-wide: In simple terms, a model built on 13 V-J features told ophthalmopathy apart from stable hyperthyroidism.

The TCR was taken from a woman aged 40 to 50 with Graves' ophthalmopathy. Sequencing was carried out using blood. J is TRBJ2-2 and V is TRBV19, with D hard to call. The CDR3 region has the DNA TGTGCCAGTAGAACGGACGGGACCGGGGAGCTGTTTTTT. Its protein is CASRTDGTGELFF.